This T cell receptor (beta chain) was sequenced for a study of T cell responses to AZD1222 COVID-19 vaccine. Points from the study as a whole: Repertoires were sampled only after the peak T cell response. Donors were mostly white British, more females; clonal diversity possibly underestimated.

Note on this clone: Antigen unknown.

CDR3 length: 16 residues. In germline, CDR1 is MNHNS, CDR2 SASEGT. V was clipped by 0 bases and J by 2 bases, with 10 bases between them. TCRdb's table, derived via immunoSEQ multiplex PCR, lists solely in-frame clones and lacks some. The table has some 140,000 clones, around 90% seen once. The clonotype comes from an adult in good health. The source was peripheral blood, collected on day 0 of AZD1222 vaccination. This chain joins TRBV6-1 and TRBJ1-4, with no clear D. CDR3 in amino acids: CASSEAGRSTNEKLFF. DNA of the CDR3: TGTGCCAGCAGTGAAGCGGGCCGGTCTACTAATGAAAAACTGTTTTTT.